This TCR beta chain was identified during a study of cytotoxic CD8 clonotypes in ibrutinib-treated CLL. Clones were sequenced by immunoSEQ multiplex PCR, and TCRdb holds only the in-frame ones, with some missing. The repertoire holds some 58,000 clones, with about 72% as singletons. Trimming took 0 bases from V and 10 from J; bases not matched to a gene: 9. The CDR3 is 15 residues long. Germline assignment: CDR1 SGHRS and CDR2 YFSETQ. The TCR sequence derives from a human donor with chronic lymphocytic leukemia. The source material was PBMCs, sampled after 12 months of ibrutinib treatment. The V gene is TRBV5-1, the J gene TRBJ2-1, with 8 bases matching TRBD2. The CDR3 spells CASSLDAAGLAEQFF. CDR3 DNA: TGCGCCAGCAGCTTGGATGCCGCAGGACTAGCAGAGCAGTTCTTC.